This entry features one T cell receptor (beta chain) sequence. The data stem from a study of patients and donors after allogeneic stem cell transplantation. One entry per CDR3 protein results from TCRdb running MiXCR on the RT-PCR reads. This table has under 200,000 distinct CDR3 sequences, approximately 30% appearing once. V was clipped by 0 bases and J by 11 bases, with 8 bases between them. From germline, CDR1 is SEHNR and CDR2 FQNEAQ (reference sequence). This CDR3 spans 13 amino acids. The clonotype originates from a human donor who was either an allogeneic HSCT recipient or a stem cell or donor lymphocyte infusion donor (not recorded which). It is not recorded whose cells these are; they may come from a transplant donor. Sequencing was done on a sample of blood, either unsorted or a sorted T cell fraction (not recorded which). V is TRBV7-9 and J is TRBJ1-6, with D uncertain. The CDR3 region is CASSLAGVTPLHF. The CDR3 nucleotides are TGTGCCAGCAGCTTAGCTGGGGTGACACCCCTCCACTTT.